Each of the 21 T cell receptor beta chains below was sequenced from the same sample in a study of blood T cell repertoires in COVID-19. Assay used: immunoSEQ multiplex PCR; TCRdb lists only in-frame clones, some missing. The sample has 180,000 or so clones, roughly 80% seen once; the top ten hold roughly 9%. The sample comprised peripheral blood. The source of these receptors is a woman between 65 and 79 years old with acute or convalescent COVID-19.

The V gene is TRBV18, the J gene TRBJ1-2, with TRBD1 identical over 9 bases. Germline trimming cut 6 bases from V and 8 bases from J; bases unmatched to any gene: 13. The length of the CDR3 is 15 residues. Germline lookup yields CDR1 KGHSH and CDR2 LQKENI. The CDR3 sequence is CASSLEGTGTVGYTF. The CDR3 DNA reads TGTGCCAGCTCTCTAGAGGGGACAGGGACCGTGGGCTACACCTTC. Combining the CDR3 with reference TRBV18 and TRBJ1-2 gives the whole variable domain NAGVMQNPRHLVRRRGQEARLRCSPMKGHSHVYWYRQLPEEGLKFMVYLQKENIIDESGMPKERFSAEFPKEGPSILRIQQVVRGDSAAYFCASSLEGTGTVGYTFGSGTRLTVV.

The chain has TRBV6-1 and TRBJ2-4, with a tentative D call TRBD1 (6 bases). Between the trimmed V and J ends, which lost 0 bases and 0 bases, there was a span of 12 bases. In germline, CDR1 is MNHNS, CDR2 SASEGT. This CDR3 region has 17 residues. CDR3: CASSEATTGLAKNIQYF. The DNA for the CDR3 is TGTGCCAGCAGTGAAGCTACGACAGGCCTAGCCAAAAACATTCAGTACTTC.

The J gene is TRBJ1-1, the V gene TRBV19, with D tentatively TRBD1 (5 bases). The CDR3 runs to 11 residues. The V gene's germline CDR1 is LNHDA and CDR2 SQIVND (reference sequence). V gave up 10 bases and J gave up 11 bases, with 17 bases separating them. The CDR3 region is CATTSSGGAFF. The CDR3 nucleotides are TGTGCCACCACCTCTTCCGGGGGGGCTTTCTTT.

The chain couples TRBV19 to TRBJ2-4, with a weak D call TRBD2 (6 bases). In germline, CDR1 is LNHDA, CDR2 SQIVND (reference sequence). Between the trimmed V and J ends, which lost 3 bases and 6 bases, there was a span of 12 bases. This CDR3 has 14 residues. The CDR3 region is CASSIRDSGNIQYF. CDR3 bases: TGTGCCAGTAGTATTAGGGACTCCGGAAACATTCAGTACTTC.

V usage is TRBV7-9 and J usage is TRBJ2-1; 12 positions match TRBD2. Germline CDR1 reads SEHNR; CDR2 reads FQNEAQ (reference sequence). The CDR3 runs 15 residues. V lost 5 bases and J lost 5; bases outside the gene matches: 4. The CDR3 protein is CASSRLAGADNEQFF. Written as DNA, the CDR3 is TGTGCCAGCAGCAGACTAGCGGGGGCCGACAATGAGCAGTTCTTC.

The CDR3 sequence: CASSEWQVNEQYF. CDR3 sequence (DNA): TGTGCCAGCAGTGAATGGCAGGTAAACGAGCAGTACTTC. The V and J genes are TRBV2 and TRBJ2-7; no firm D call. V dropped 2 bases and J dropped 5 bases, with 10 bases sitting between them. CDR1 and CDR2 (germline): SNHLY, FYNNEI. The CDR3 is 13 amino acids. The full variable domain, rest sourced from reference TRBV2 and TRBJ2-7, is EPEVTQTPSHQVTQMGQEVILRCVPISNHLYFYWYRQILGQKVEFLVSFYNNEISEKSEIFDDQFSVERPDGSNFTLKIRSTKLEDSAMYFCASSEWQVNEQYFGPGTRLTVT.

This chain uses TRBV10-3 with TRBJ1-1; the match to TRBD1 covers 7 bases. J gave up 1 base and V 0 bases, and 2 bases lay outside the gene matches. The V gene's germline CDR1 is ENHRY and CDR2 SYGVKD. The CDR3 has 15 residues. The CDR3 bases are TGTGCCATCAGTGAGTCCGGACAGGAGAACACTGAAGCTTTCTTT. Its protein product is CAISESGQENTEAFF.

CDR3 DNA sequence: TGTGCCAGTACCTTGAGACAGGGGGCCACAAATACTGAAGCTTTCTTT. Its protein product is CASTLRQGATNTEAFF. The V gene is TRBV19, the J gene TRBJ1-1; 10 nucleotides align to TRBD1. Germline V gene data show CDR1 as LNHDA and CDR2 as SQIVND (reference sequence). CDR3 size: 16 residues. V shed 7 bases and J 5 bases; nucleotides not matched to a gene: 13.

The CDR3 bases are TGTGCCAGCAGCGTAGGGCAGTCGTCCTACGAGCAGTACTTC. It translates to CASSVGQSSYEQYF. The chain joins TRBV9 to TRBJ2-7; D remains unclear. CDR3 length: 14 amino acids. Germline CDR1 SGDLS, CDR2 YYNGEE. V gave up 0 bases and J gave up 1 base, with 8 bases separating them.

V gene TRBV7-2 combines with J gene TRBJ2-1; 10 nucleotides agree with TRBD2. The CDR3 length is 18 residues. V dropped 2 bases and J dropped 0; count of bases not matched to a gene: 7. Germline V gene lookup returns CDR1 SGHTA and CDR2 FQGNSA. CDR3 bases: TGTGCCAGCAGCTTAAGGTCCCGACTAGCGGGCTCCTACAATGAGCAGTTCTTC. This gives the protein CASSLRSRLAGSYNEQFF.

V is TRBV4-2 and J is TRBJ2-3; 13 positions match TRBD2. The CDR3 contains 17 residues. Germline CDR1 is LGHNA and CDR2 is YNFKEQ. V lost 5 bases to trimming and J lost 5 bases; unmatched junction nucleotides: 10. The CDR3: CASSLRTSGGPGDTQYF. In nucleotides, the CDR3 is TGTGCCAGCAGCTTGAGGACTAGCGGGGGTCCAGGAGATACGCAGTATTTT.

The rearrangement joins TRBV3-1 (or the pseudogene TRBV3-2) to TRBJ2-7; 8 positions match TRBD2. This CDR3 is built from 14 residues. The germline gives CDR1 LGHDT, CDR2 YNNKEL (reference sequence). J lost 3 bases, V lost 4 bases, and 5 bases had no gene match. This chain's CDR3 is CASSLLAGGYEQYF. CDR3 coding DNA: TGTGCCAGCAGCCTACTGGCGGGGGGCTACGAGCAGTACTTC.

This chain connects TRBV11-2 to TRBJ2-7, with D possibly TRBD1 on 6 matching bases. CDR1 is SGHAT, CDR2 FQNNGV, per germline. This CDR3 has 16 amino acids. V was clipped by 1 base and J by 2 bases, with 15 bases between them. CDR3 DNA: TGTGCCAGCAGCTTAGTGTTGGGGGCCCTAACCTACGAGCAGTACTTC. Encoded protein: CASSLVLGALTYEQYF. The full variable domain, its missing parts supplied by reference TRBV11-2 and TRBJ2-7, is EAGVAQSPRYKIIEKRQSVAFWCNPISGHATLYWYQQILGQGPKLLIQFQNNGVVDDSQLPKDRFSAERLKGVDSTLKIQPAKLEDSAVYLCASSLVLGALTYEQYFGPGTRLTVT.

The rearrangement links TRBV19 to TRBJ1-1, with 7 bases aligning to TRBD1. Looked up from germline, CDR1 is LNHDA and CDR2 is SQIVND (reference sequence). The J segment lost 5 bases and the V segment lost 5 bases, leaving 11 bases of the junction unmatched. The CDR3 contains 15 residues. The chain's CDR3 is CASSFNLGGDTEAFF. The CDR3 nucleotides are TGTGCCAGTAGTTTCAACCTAGGGGGCGATACTGAAGCTTTCTTT. The whole variable domain, filled in from reference TRBV19 and TRBJ1-1, reads DGGITQSPKYLFRKEGQNVTLSCEQNLNHDAMYWYRQDPGQGLRLIYYSQIVNDFQKGDIAEGYSVSREKKESFPLTVTSAQKNPTAFYLCASSFNLGGDTEAFFGQGTRLTVV.

The V and J genes are TRBV2 and TRBJ1-2; tentative D call: TRBD1 (6 bases). Germline lookup yields CDR1 SNHLY and CDR2 FYNNEI. The CDR3 spans 14 residues. The germline V and J ends were trimmed by 2 bases and 7 bases, with 14 bases remaining between them. For the CDR3, the DNA is TGTGCCAGCAGTGAAAGCAGGGAGGGGGGTGGCTACACCTTC. Residues: CASSESREGGGYTF.

The V and J genes are TRBV5-1 and TRBJ1-2; 7 bases are a match to TRBD1. Germline lookup yields CDR1 SGHRS and CDR2 YFSETQ. CDR3 length: 13 amino acids. V shed 3 bases, J shed 8 bases, and the junction held 7 bases outside the gene matches. CDR3 sequence reads: CASSSTGEYGYTF. The CDR3 DNA reads as TGCGCCAGCAGCTCAACAGGGGAGTACGGCTACACCTTC.

The gene calls are TRBV6-1 and TRBJ2-5, with D maybe TRBD1 (6 bases). V dropped 2 bases and J dropped 2 bases, with 12 bases sitting between them. Per the germline V gene, CDR1 is MNHNS and CDR2 is SASEGT. CDR3 size: 15 residues. CDR3 bases: TGTGCCAGCAGTGAACGGGCAGGGGCACAAGAGACCCAGTACTTC. It codes for CASSERAGAQETQYF.

The rearrangement uses TRBV18 and TRBJ1-2, with 10 bases aligning to TRBD1. The CDR3 has 15 amino acids. The germline V gene has CDR1 KGHSH and CDR2 LQKENI. With 2 bases clipped from V and 0 bases from J, the junction kept 0 bases outside the gene matches. The CDR3 spells CASSPGTGANYGYTF. The CDR3 DNA sequence: TGTGCCAGCTCACCAGGGACAGGGGCTAACTATGGCTACACCTTC.

The CDR3 DNA is TGTGCCAGCAGCCCTGACACGGTCAATGAGCAGTTCTTC. It is translated as CASSPDTVNEQFF. The chain joins TRBV6-2 or TRBV6-3 to TRBJ2-1, with no clear D. V was clipped by 6 bases and J by 6 bases, with 12 bases between them. Germline values: CDR1 MNHEY, CDR2 SVGEGT. This CDR3 is 13 amino acids long.

The chain links TRBV7-2 to TRBJ1-2, with 9 bases fitting TRBD1. The V and J ends lost 5 bases and 3 bases, in that order; junction bases with no gene match: 7. Germline V gene lookup returns CDR1 SGHTA and CDR2 FQGNSA. The CDR3 is made up of 15 amino acids. The CDR3 coding sequence is TGTGCCAGCAGCCCTACCAGGACAGGGGACTATGGCTACACCTTC. It specifies CASSPTRTGDYGYTF.

This sequence joins TRBV4-3 and TRBJ1-1; D is possibly TRBD1 (5 bases). Germline lookup yields CDR1 LGHNA and CDR2 YSLEER. The CDR3 runs 13 residues. The germline V and J ends were trimmed by 4 bases and 3 bases, with 9 bases remaining between them. The chain's CDR3 is CASSLTGYTEAFF. For the CDR3, the DNA is TGCGCCAGCAGCCTCACAGGTTACACTGAAGCTTTCTTT.